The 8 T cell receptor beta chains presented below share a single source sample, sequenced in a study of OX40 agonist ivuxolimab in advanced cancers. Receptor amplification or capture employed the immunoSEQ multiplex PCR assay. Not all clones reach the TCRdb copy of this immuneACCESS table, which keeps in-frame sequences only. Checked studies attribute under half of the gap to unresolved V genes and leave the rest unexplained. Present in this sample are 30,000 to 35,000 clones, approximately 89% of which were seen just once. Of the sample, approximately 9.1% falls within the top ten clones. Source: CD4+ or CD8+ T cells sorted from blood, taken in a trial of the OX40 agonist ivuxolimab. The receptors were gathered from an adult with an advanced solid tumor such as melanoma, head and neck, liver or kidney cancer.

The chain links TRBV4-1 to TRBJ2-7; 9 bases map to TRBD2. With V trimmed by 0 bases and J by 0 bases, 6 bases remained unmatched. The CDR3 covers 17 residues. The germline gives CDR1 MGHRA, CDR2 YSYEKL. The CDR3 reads CASSQDSLAGSSYEQYF. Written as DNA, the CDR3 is TGCGCCAGCAGCCAAGATTCTCTAGCGGGGAGCTCCTACGAGCAGTACTTC.

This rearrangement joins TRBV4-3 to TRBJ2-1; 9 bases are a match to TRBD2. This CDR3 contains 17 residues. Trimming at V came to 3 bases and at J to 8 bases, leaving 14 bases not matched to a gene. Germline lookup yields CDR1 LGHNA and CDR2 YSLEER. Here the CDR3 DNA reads TGCGCCAGCAGCCAGGCCGGGGCGGGAGGGCTGGGGGATGAGCAGTTCTTC. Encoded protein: CASSQAGAGGLGDEQFF.

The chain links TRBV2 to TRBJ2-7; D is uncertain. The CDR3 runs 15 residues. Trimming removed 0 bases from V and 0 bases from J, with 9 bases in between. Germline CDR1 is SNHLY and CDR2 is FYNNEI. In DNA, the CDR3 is TGTGCCAGCAGTGAAGCGGGCTGGAGCTCCTACGAGCAGTACTTC. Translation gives CASSEAGWSSYEQYF.

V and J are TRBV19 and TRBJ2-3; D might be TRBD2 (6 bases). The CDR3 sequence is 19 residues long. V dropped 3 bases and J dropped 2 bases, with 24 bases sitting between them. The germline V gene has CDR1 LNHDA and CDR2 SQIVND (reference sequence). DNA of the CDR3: TGTGCCAGTAGTATCGGGCAGTTTACTAGCCGGAGGGCCACAGATACGCAGTATTTT. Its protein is CASSIGQFTSRRATDTQYF.

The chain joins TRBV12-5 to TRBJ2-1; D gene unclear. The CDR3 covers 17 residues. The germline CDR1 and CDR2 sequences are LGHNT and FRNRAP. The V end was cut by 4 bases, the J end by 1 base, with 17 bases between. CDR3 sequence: CASGSTGRQESYNEQFF. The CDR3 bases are TGTGCTAGTGGTTCGACGGGTCGCCAGGAATCCTACAATGAGCAGTTCTTC.

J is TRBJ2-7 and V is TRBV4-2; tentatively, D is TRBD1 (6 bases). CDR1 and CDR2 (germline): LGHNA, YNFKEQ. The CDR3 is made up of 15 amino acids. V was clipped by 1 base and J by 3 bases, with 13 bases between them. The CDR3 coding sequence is TGTGCCAGCAGCCAAGCTAAGGACAGCTACTACGAGCAGTACTTC. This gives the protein CASSQAKDSYYEQYF.

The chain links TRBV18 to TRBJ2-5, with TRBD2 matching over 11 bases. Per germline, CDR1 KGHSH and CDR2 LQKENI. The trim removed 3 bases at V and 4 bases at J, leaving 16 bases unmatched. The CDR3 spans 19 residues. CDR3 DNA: TGTGCCAGCTCACCCCGCCAGACTAGCGGGATATCTACGTCAGAGACCCAGTACTTC. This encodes CASSPRQTSGISTSETQYF.

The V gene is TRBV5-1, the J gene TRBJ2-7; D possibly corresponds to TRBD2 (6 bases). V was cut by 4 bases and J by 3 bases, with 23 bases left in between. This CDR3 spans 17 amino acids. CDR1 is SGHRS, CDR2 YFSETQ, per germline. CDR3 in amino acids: CASSPSSGYPSIYEQYF. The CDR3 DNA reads TGCGCCAGCAGCCCTTCCAGCGGGTACCCTAGCATCTACGAGCAGTACTTC.